Listed below are T cell receptor beta chains from one sample, sequenced in a study of blood T cell repertoires in COVID-19. The assay was immunoSEQ multiplex PCR, and TCRdb's table has in-frame clones only and misses some. Counted here are a few hundred thousand clones, roughly 90% occurring once; the ten biggest clones make up less than 3.5%. Sequencing was carried out using peripheral blood. These receptors were collected from a woman in her 30s with COVID-19, enrolled during active disease. The CDR3 runs from the conserved cysteine through the conserved F or W. A D gene is named only where the DNA matches it firmly. Clone size, where shown, is once, few, many, or a class for clones that have expanded.

CDR3 protein: CASSLTEPWRSGNTIYF
CDR3 DNA: TGCGCCAGCAGCCTGACGGAGCCCTGGAGGTCTGGAAACACCATATATTTT
clone size: NA
J gene: TRBJ1-3
D gene: NA
V gene: TRBV5-1

CDR3 protein: CASSSTRQGHGYTF
CDR3 DNA: TGTGCCAGCAGTTCAACCCGACAGGGACATGGCTACACCTTC
clone size: NA
J gene: TRBJ1-2
D gene: TRBD1
V gene: TRBV27

CDR3 protein: CASSRGQAPYGYTF
CDR3 DNA: TGTGCCAGCAGCCGGGGACAGGCACCCTATGGCTACACCTTC
clone size: many
J gene: TRBJ1-2
D gene: TRBD1
V gene: TRBV3-1/TRBV3-2

CDR3 protein: CASSPLDTKNEKLFF
CDR3 DNA: TGTGCCAGCAGCCCTCTGGACACCAAAAATGAAAAACTGTTTTTT
clone size: NA
J gene: TRBJ1-4
D gene: NA
V gene: TRBV7-6

CDR3 protein: CAWEPGGQGNTEAFF
CDR3 DNA: TGTGCCTGGGAACCGGGTGGTCAGGGGAACACTGAAGCTTTCTTT
clone size: few
J gene: TRBJ1-1
D gene: NA
V gene: TRBV30

CDR3 protein: CASSLLEGNNEKLFF
CDR3 DNA: TGTGCCAGCAGTTTATTGGAGGGAAATAATGAAAAACTGTTTTTT
clone size: NA
J gene: TRBJ1-4
D gene: NA
V gene: TRBV27

CDR3 protein: CASKLDRGDEKLFF
CDR3 DNA: TGTGCCAGCAAACTGGACAGGGGTGATGAAAAACTGTTTTTT
clone size: NA
J gene: TRBJ1-4
D gene: TRBD1
V gene: TRBV2

CDR3 protein: CASSFLWDRGYSGANVLTF
CDR3 DNA: TGTGCCAGCAGTTTTTTATGGGACAGGGGGTACTCTGGGGCCAACGTCCTGACTTTC
clone size: NA
J gene: TRBJ2-6
D gene: TRBD1
V gene: TRBV28

CDR3 protein: CASSAGTGGYEQYF
CDR3 DNA: TGTGCCAGCAGCGCCGGGACAGGTGGCTACGAGCAGTACTTC
clone size: NA
J gene: TRBJ2-7
D gene: TRBD1
V gene: TRBV6-5

CDR3 protein: CASSPTGTGARGEQFF
CDR3 DNA: TGCGCCAGCAGCCCCACCGGGACAGGGGCGCGGGGTGAGCAGTTCTTC
clone size: NA
J gene: TRBJ2-1
D gene: TRBD1
V gene: TRBV5-1

CDR3 protein: CASSPLAGGLMEQFF
CDR3 DNA: TGTGCCAGCAGTCCGCTAGCGGGAGGGTTGATGGAGCAGTTCTTC
clone size: NA
J gene: TRBJ2-1
D gene: TRBD2
V gene: TRBV6-5

CDR3 protein: CASRLNYGYTF
CDR3 DNA: TGTGCCAGCAGGCTAAACTATGGCTACACCTTC
clone size: once
J gene: TRBJ1-2
D gene: NA
V gene: TRBV6-5

CDR3 protein: CASSQPGQGAYEQYF
CDR3 DNA: TGCGCCAGCAGCCAACCGGGACAGGGGGCTTACGAGCAGTACTTC
clone size: NA
J gene: TRBJ2-7
D gene: TRBD1
V gene: TRBV5-1

CDR3 protein: CASSLAHRSSYEQYF
CDR3 DNA: TGTGCCAGCAGCTTAGCCCACAGGAGCTCCTACGAGCAGTACTTC
clone size: NA
J gene: TRBJ2-7
D gene: NA
V gene: TRBV11-1

CDR3 protein: CASSLSGGNQPQHF
CDR3 DNA: TGTGCCAGCAGTTTATCAGGAGGCAATCAGCCCCAGCATTTT
clone size: NA
J gene: TRBJ1-5
D gene: NA
V gene: TRBV27

CDR3 protein: CASSPAGAHDEQYF
CDR3 DNA: TGTGCCAGCAGCCCCGCAGGGGCGCACGACGAGCAGTACTTC
clone size: NA
J gene: TRBJ2-7
D gene: NA
V gene: TRBV9

CDR3 protein: CASSYGQSYNEQFF
CDR3 DNA: TGCGCCAGCAGCTATGGACAGTCCTACAATGAGCAGTTCTTC
clone size: NA
J gene: TRBJ2-1
D gene: NA
V gene: TRBV5-1

CDR3 protein: CASSDGTGHQPQHF
CDR3 DNA: TGTGCCAGCAGTGACGGGACAGGGCATCAGCCCCAGCATTTT
clone size: NA
J gene: TRBJ1-5
D gene: TRBD1
V gene: TRBV25-1

CDR3 protein: CASSLRGLNEQFF
CDR3 DNA: TGTGCCAGCAGTTTACGAGGGTTGAATGAGCAGTTCTTC
clone size: NA
J gene: TRBJ2-1
D gene: NA
V gene: TRBV28

CDR3 protein: CATRIGLAGGRVGNEQFF
CDR3 DNA: TGCGCCACCCGAATCGGACTAGCGGGAGGTAGGGTGGGGAATGAGCAGTTCTTC
clone size: NA
J gene: TRBJ2-1
D gene: TRBD2
V gene: TRBV10-1

CDR3 protein: CASSLAMEAGELFF
CDR3 DNA: TGCGCCAGCAGCTTGGCCATGGAGGCCGGGGAGCTGTTTTTT
clone size: NA
J gene: TRBJ2-2
D gene: NA
V gene: TRBV5-1

CDR3 protein: CASSSYGTGGEKLFF
CDR3 DNA: TGTGCCAGCAGCTCGTACGGGACAGGGGGGGAAAAACTGTTTTTT
clone size: NA
J gene: TRBJ1-4
D gene: TRBD1
V gene: TRBV5-8

CDR3 protein: CASSSGSPNSPLHF
CDR3 DNA: TGTGCCAGCAGTTCTGGGAGTCCGAATTCACCCCTCCACTTT
clone size: once
J gene: TRBJ1-6
D gene: NA
V gene: TRBV28

CDR3 protein: CSAGLAFNEQFF
CDR3 DNA: TGCAGCGCCGGGCTAGCGTTCAATGAGCAGTTCTTC
clone size: NA
J gene: TRBJ2-1
D gene: NA
V gene: TRBV29-1

CDR3 protein: CASSLAGSSTDTQYF
CDR3 DNA: TGCGCCAGCAGCTTGGCAGGGTCTAGCACAGATACGCAGTATTTT
clone size: NA
J gene: TRBJ2-3
D gene: NA
V gene: TRBV5-1

CDR3 protein: CASSQGLNQPQHF
CDR3 DNA: TGTGCCAGCAGCCAAGGGCTCAATCAGCCCCAGCATTTT
clone size: NA
J gene: TRBJ1-5
D gene: NA
V gene: TRBV3-1/TRBV3-2

CDR3 protein: CASSATAPETQYF
CDR3 DNA: TGTGCCAGCAGTGCGACAGCACCAGAGACCCAGTACTTC
clone size: NA
J gene: TRBJ2-5
D gene: NA
V gene: TRBV12-3/TRBV12-4

CDR3 protein: CASQPGTSAYEQYF
CDR3 DNA: TGTGCCTCACAACCCGGGACTTCAGCCTACGAGCAGTACTTC
clone size: NA
J gene: TRBJ2-7
D gene: NA
V gene: TRBV30

CDR3 protein: CASSPAENNSPLHF
CDR3 DNA: TGTGCCAGTAGTCCAGCGGAGAACAATTCACCCCTCCACTTT
clone size: NA
J gene: TRBJ1-6
D gene: NA
V gene: TRBV19

CDR3 protein: CASSRDRGSASGANVLTF
CDR3 DNA: TGTGCCAGCAGCCGAGACAGGGGCTCGGCCTCTGGGGCCAACGTCCTGACTTTC
clone size: NA
J gene: TRBJ2-6
D gene: TRBD1
V gene: TRBV3-1/TRBV3-2

CDR3 protein: CASSLDLGSYNSPLHF
CDR3 DNA: TGTGCCAGCAGCTTAGATCTCGGCTCCTATAATTCACCCCTCCACTTT
clone size: NA
J gene: TRBJ1-6
D gene: NA
V gene: TRBV11-2

CDR3 protein: CASSPPHQGALSGELFF
CDR3 DNA: TGTGCCAGCTCACCACCGCATCAGGGGGCGCTTTCCGGGGAGCTGTTTTTT
clone size: once
J gene: TRBJ2-2
D gene: TRBD1
V gene: TRBV18

CDR3 protein: CASTLGLEGEQFF
CDR3 DNA: TGTGCCAGCACCCTAGGACTGGAGGGGGAGCAGTTCTTC
clone size: NA
J gene: TRBJ2-1
D gene: NA
V gene: TRBV11-1

CDR3 protein: CASSPGQGVVYTGELFF
CDR3 DNA: TGTGCCAGCAGCCCCGGACAGGGGGTTGTCTACACCGGGGAGCTGTTTTTT
clone size: NA
J gene: TRBJ2-2
D gene: TRBD1
V gene: TRBV3-1/TRBV3-2

CDR3 protein: CASSIQGGRTNNEQFF
CDR3 DNA: TGTGCCAGTAGTATTCAGGGCGGGAGAACGAACAATGAGCAGTTCTTC
clone size: NA
J gene: TRBJ2-1
D gene: TRBD2
V gene: TRBV19

CDR3 protein: CASGNGVSTDTQYF
CDR3 DNA: TGCGCCAGCGGCAACGGGGTTAGCACAGATACGCAGTATTTT
clone size: once
J gene: TRBJ2-3
D gene: NA
V gene: TRBV5-1

CDR3 protein: CASRPTVRGTEAFF
CDR3 DNA: TGTGCCAGCAGGCCCACCGTTAGGGGCACTGAAGCTTTCTTT
clone size: once
J gene: TRBJ1-1
D gene: NA
V gene: TRBV3-1/TRBV3-2

CDR3 protein: CASSEYSKRTGRETQYF
CDR3 DNA: TGTGCCAGCAGTGAATATTCAAAAAGGACAGGGCGAGAGACCCAGTACTTC
clone size: NA
J gene: TRBJ2-5
D gene: TRBD1
V gene: TRBV25-1

CDR3 protein: CASTGLALTDTQYF
CDR3 DNA: TGTGCCAGCACCGGACTAGCTCTCACAGATACGCAGTATTTT
clone size: NA
J gene: TRBJ2-3
D gene: TRBD2
V gene: TRBV2

CDR3 protein: CASSLRLAGANIQYF
CDR3 DNA: TGTGCCAGCAGCTTGAGACTAGCGGGAGCGAACATTCAGTACTTC
clone size: NA
J gene: TRBJ2-4
D gene: TRBD2
V gene: TRBV5-6

CDR3 protein: CASSQGQSDGYTF
CDR3 DNA: TGTGCCAGCAGCCAGGGACAGTCCGATGGCTACACCTTC
clone size: NA
J gene: TRBJ1-2
D gene: TRBD1
V gene: TRBV6-5

CDR3 protein: CASSESRDRDTNEKLFF
CDR3 DNA: TGTGCCAGCAGCGAGTCCCGGGACAGGGATACTAATGAAAAACTGTTTTTT
clone size: NA
J gene: TRBJ1-4
D gene: TRBD1
V gene: TRBV7-8

CDR3 protein: CATGLAGYEQYF
CDR3 DNA: TGTGCCACCGGACTAGCGGGATACGAGCAGTACTTC
clone size: NA
J gene: TRBJ2-7
D gene: TRBD2
V gene: TRBV2

CDR3 protein: CASSPPASFIDSSGNTIYF
CDR3 DNA: TGTGCCAGCTCACCACCGGCGTCCTTTATCGACAGCTCTGGAAACACCATATATTTT
clone size: NA
J gene: TRBJ1-3
D gene: NA
V gene: TRBV18

CDR3 protein: CASSHGLQTAEQYF
CDR3 DNA: TGTGCCAGCAGCCACGGATTACAGACCGCCGAGCAGTACTTC
clone size: NA
J gene: TRBJ2-7
D gene: NA
V gene: TRBV3-1/TRBV3-2

CDR3 protein: CASRGLTEGAFF
CDR3 DNA: TGTGCCAGCAGGGGACTGACGGAGGGGGCTTTCTTT
clone size: NA
J gene: TRBJ1-1
D gene: NA
V gene: TRBV25-1

CDR3 protein: CASSQGRGLGAFF
CDR3 DNA: TGTGCCAGCAGCCAAGGCCGGGGATTAGGAGCTTTCTTT
clone size: NA
J gene: TRBJ1-1
D gene: NA
V gene: TRBV4-2

CDR3 protein: CASSLQGTDTGELFF
CDR3 DNA: TGTGCCAGCAGCTTACAGGGGACGGACACCGGGGAGCTGTTTTTT
clone size: NA
J gene: TRBJ2-2
D gene: TRBD1
V gene: TRBV2

CDR3 protein: CASSFQAGDAGPGNEQFF
CDR3 DNA: TGTGCCAGCAGCTTCCAAGCCGGTGACGCAGGGCCAGGGAATGAGCAGTTCTTC
clone size: NA
J gene: TRBJ2-1
D gene: NA
V gene: TRBV11-2

CDR3 protein: CASKDWIGATEAFF
CDR3 DNA: TGCGCCAGCAAGGACTGGATCGGAGCCACTGAAGCTTTCTTT
clone size: NA
J gene: TRBJ1-1
D gene: NA
V gene: TRBV10-2

CDR3 protein: CASSGVVTEFF
CDR3 DNA: TGTGCCAGTTCAGGGGTCGTGACGGAGTTCTTC
clone size: NA
J gene: TRBJ2-1
D gene: NA
V gene: TRBV28

CDR3 protein: CASSQTMNTGELFF
CDR3 DNA: TGCGCCAGCAGCCAAACTATGAACACCGGGGAGCTGTTTTTT
clone size: NA
J gene: TRBJ2-2
D gene: NA
V gene: TRBV5-1

CDR3 protein: CASTLGQGSTDTQYF
CDR3 DNA: TGTGCCAGCACCCTGGGACAGGGAAGCACAGATACGCAGTATTTT
clone size: NA
J gene: TRBJ2-3
D gene: TRBD1
V gene: TRBV2

CDR3 protein: CASSPGQSGNTIYF
CDR3 DNA: TGTGCCAGCTCACCGGGACAGTCCGGAAACACCATATATTTT
clone size: NA
J gene: TRBJ1-3
D gene: TRBD1
V gene: TRBV18

CDR3 protein: CASISRDGYYGYTF
CDR3 DNA: TGTGCCAGCATTAGCAGGGATGGTTACTATGGCTACACCTTC
clone size: NA
J gene: TRBJ1-2
D gene: NA
V gene: TRBV6-6